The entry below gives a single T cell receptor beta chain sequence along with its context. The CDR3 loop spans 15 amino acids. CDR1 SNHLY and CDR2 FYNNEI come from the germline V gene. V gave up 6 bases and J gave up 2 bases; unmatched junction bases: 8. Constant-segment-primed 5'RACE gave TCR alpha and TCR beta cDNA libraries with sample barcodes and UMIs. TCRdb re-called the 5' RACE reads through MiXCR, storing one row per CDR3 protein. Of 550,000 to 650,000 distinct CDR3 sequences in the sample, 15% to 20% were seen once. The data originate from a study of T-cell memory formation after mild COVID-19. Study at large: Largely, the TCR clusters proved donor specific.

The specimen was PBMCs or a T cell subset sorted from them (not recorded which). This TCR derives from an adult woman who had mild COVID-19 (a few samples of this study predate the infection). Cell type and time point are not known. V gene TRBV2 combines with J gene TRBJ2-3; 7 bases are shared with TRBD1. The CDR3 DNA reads TGTGCCAGCAGACGACAGGGACAGTACACAGATACGCAGTATTTT. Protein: CASRRQGQYTDTQYF.